This T cell receptor beta chain was observed in a study of blood T cells in healthy people across ages. The study, taken as a whole, reports: The authors considered diversity estimates from one million T cells to be underestimates.

Together with a sample-barcoded 5' primer, a J-beta primer mix was included in a second PCR lasting about 7 to 11 cycles. TCRdb processed the 5' RACE reads anew with MiXCR; each CDR3 protein has one entry. The data contain 450,000 to 600,000 distinct CDR3 sequences, about 25% of them singletons. V trimming: 5 bases; J trimming: 1 base; junction bases outside the gene matches: 6. Germline V gene data show CDR1 as SEHNR and CDR2 as FQNEAQ (reference sequence). The CDR3 runs to 17 residues. This clonotype was recorded a few times. No antigen is known for it. These data were likewise used in another study, on T cells of mothers and their children. As that report states: Three healthy Caucasian mothers served as donors, and their six children did as well.

This sequence originates from a boy between 2 and 10 years old in good health. The sequencing input was blood. The chain recombines TRBV7-9 with TRBJ1-5; 12 bases agree with TRBD1. The CDR3 loop reads CASSLGTGGKSNQPQHF. DNA of the CDR3: TGTGCCAGCAGCCTAGGGACAGGGGGCAAAAGCAATCAGCCCCAGCATTTT.